This T cell receptor beta chain originates from a study of T cell responses to AZD1222 COVID-19 vaccine. Repertoires were generated with immunoSEQ multiplex PCR, while TCRdb's copy carries only in-frame clones and drops some. The table shows 120,000 or so clones, with 88% occurring only once. Trimming took off 4 bases at V and 3 bases at J, with 9 bases between the two ends. The CDR3 covers 13 residues. CDR1 is SGHDN, CDR2 FVKESK, per germline. This TCR was recovered from an adult in good health. Sequencing was performed on peripheral blood, taken on day 0 of MenACWY control vaccination. The rearrangement joins TRBV14 to TRBJ1-2; tentative D call: TRBD1 (5 bases). CDR3 DNA sequence: TGTGCCAGCAGCCCCGGGACCTACTATGGCTACACCTTC. Its protein is CASSPGTYYGYTF.